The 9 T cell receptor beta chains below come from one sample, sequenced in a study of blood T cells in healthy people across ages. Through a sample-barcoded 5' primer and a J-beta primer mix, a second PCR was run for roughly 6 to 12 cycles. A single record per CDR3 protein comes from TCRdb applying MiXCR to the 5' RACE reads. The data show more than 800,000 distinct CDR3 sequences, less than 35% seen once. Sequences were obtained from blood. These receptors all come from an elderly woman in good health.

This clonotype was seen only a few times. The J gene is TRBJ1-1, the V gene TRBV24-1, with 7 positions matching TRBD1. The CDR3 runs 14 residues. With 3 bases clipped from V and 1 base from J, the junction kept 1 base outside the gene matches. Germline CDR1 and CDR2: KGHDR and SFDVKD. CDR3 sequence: CATSDGTENTEAFF. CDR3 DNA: TGTGCCACCAGTGATGGGACAGAGAACACTGAAGCTTTCTTT.

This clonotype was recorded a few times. CDR3 residues: CASSPLRRYEQYF. The CDR3 DNA sequence: TGTGCCAGCAGTCCTCTCCGACGCTACGAGCAGTACTTC. The chain recombines TRBV12-3 or TRBV12-4 with TRBJ2-7, with D hard to call. V was clipped by 5 bases and J by 3 bases, with 11 bases between them. The CDR3 runs to 13 residues.

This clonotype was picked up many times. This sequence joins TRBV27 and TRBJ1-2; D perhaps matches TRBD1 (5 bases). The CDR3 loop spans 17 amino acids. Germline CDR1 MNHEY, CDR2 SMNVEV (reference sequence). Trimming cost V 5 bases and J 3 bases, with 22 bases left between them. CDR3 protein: CASSLSLPGRSHYGYTF. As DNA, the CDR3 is TGTGCCAGCAGTCTCTCCCTACCGGGACGGAGTCACTATGGCTACACCTTC.

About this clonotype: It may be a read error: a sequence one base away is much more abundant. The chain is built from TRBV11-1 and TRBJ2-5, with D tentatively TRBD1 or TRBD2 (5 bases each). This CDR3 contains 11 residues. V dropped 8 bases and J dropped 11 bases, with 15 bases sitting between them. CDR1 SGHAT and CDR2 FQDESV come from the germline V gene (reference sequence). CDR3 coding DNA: TGTGCCAGCCCTCTCGGGGACGGGCAGTACTTC. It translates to CASPLGDGQYF.

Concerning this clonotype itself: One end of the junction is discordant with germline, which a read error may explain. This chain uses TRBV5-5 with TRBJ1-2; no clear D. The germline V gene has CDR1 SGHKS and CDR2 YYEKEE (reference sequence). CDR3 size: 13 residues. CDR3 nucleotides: TGTGCCTGCAGCGACCGGACGGGCTATGGCTACACCTTC. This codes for CACSDRTGYGYTF.

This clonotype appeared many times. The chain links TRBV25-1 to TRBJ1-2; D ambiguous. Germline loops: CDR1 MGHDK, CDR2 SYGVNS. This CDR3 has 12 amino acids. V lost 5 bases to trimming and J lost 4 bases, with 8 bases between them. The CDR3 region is CASSSGLYGYTF. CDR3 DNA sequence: TGTGCCAGCAGTTCCGGCCTCTATGGCTACACCTTC.

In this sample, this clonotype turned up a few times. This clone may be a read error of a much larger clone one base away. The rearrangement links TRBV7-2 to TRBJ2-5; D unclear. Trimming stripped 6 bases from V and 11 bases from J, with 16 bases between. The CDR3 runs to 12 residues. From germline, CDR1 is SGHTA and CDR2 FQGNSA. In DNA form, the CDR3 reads TGTGCCAGCAGTTTCTTCCTCAATGAGCAGTACTTC. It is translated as CASSFFLNEQYF.

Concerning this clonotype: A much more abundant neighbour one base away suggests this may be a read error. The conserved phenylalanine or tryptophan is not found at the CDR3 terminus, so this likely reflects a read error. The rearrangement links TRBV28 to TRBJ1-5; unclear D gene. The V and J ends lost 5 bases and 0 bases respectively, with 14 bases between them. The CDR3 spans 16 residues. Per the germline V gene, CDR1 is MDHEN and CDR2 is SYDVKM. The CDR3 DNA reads TGTGCCAGCAGTCTACCAATAGACAATAGCAATCAGCCCCAGCATTGT. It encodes CASSLPIDNSNQPQHC.

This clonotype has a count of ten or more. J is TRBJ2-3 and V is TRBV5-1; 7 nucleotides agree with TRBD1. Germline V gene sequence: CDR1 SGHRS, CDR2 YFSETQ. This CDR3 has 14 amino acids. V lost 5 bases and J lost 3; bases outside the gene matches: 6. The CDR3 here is CASRPTGVTDTQYF. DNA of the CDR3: TGCGCCAGCAGGCCTACAGGGGTGACAGATACGCAGTATTTT.